This T cell receptor beta chain was identified during a study of T cell changes during pregnancy in multiple sclerosis (dated by TCRdb to about 2019). Background for the entire study: Changes in the T cell repertoire over the course of pregnancy were examined in this study in women with multiple sclerosis.

Library preparation was by the immunoSEQ multiplex PCR assay. This immuneACCESS table, as held by TCRdb, lists in-frame sequences with V and J called but not all clones. Of the missing ones, under half trace to an unresolved V gene in checked studies; the others have no known cause. This sample has 60,000 or so clones in its table, and 90% of those were observed once. 2% to 2.5% of the sample comes from the top ten. This clone was observed a single time. Which antigen it targets is not known. The sample holds no much larger clone one base away, and base qualities are not on file. Spanning cysteine to phenylalanine, the CDR3 consists of 16 amino acids. The only DNA kept is the CDR3, 48 bases in frame from the first base. Here V drops 3 bases and J drops 5 bases, and the junction holds 11 bases not matched to any gene. From a lookup of the germline V gene, CDR1 and CDR2 are SGHAT and FQNNGV.

The sequence derives from a female donor in good health, enrolled as a control in a pregnancy study. The V gene is TRBV11-2 and the J gene is TRBJ2-5; the central 8 bases match TRBD1. Sequencing used peripheral blood, obtained in the second trimester of pregnancy. The nucleotide sequence reads as follows: TGTGCCAGCAGCTTCATCAGGGGGCGTAGGCTCGAGACCCAGTACTTC. It codes for CASSFIRGRRLETQYF.